What follows describes a single TCR beta chain. Its specificity is not known. The data derive from a study of T-cell memory formation after mild COVID-19. Study-wide background: Largely donor-specific TCR clusters were found.

TCRdb independently ran MiXCR on the 5' RACE reads; one entry per CDR3 protein. The table lists about 400,000 distinct CDR3 sequences, about 15% of them singletons. V was pared by 0 bases and J by 4 bases, with 10 bases between. This CDR3 has 15 amino acids. Germline assignment: CDR1 LGHNA and CDR2 YSLEER. Study findings and constraints: Second-wave clones peaking on day 37 lacked confirmed SARS-CoV-2 specificity.

This TCR derives from a man aged 18 to 29 who had mild COVID-19 (a few samples of this study predate the infection). Cell type and time point are not known. The sequenced sample was PBMCs or a T cell subset sorted from them (not recorded which). The chain has TRBV4-3 and TRBJ2-1; tentative D call: TRBD1 (6 bases). CDR3 amino acids: CASSQDAGQYNEQFF. The CDR3 DNA is TGCGCCAGCAGCCAAGATGCCGGACAGTACAATGAGCAGTTCTTC.